The 20 T cell receptor beta chains below all came from one sample that was sequenced in a study of patients and donors after allogeneic stem cell transplantation. From the RT-PCR reads, TCRdb called clonotypes with MiXCR, one entry per CDR3 protein. The repertoire holds a few hundred thousand distinct CDR3 sequences, 38% seen once, with approximately 10% in the top ten. The sequenced material came from blood, either unsorted or a sorted T cell fraction (not recorded which). The receptors were gathered from a human donor who was either an allogeneic HSCT recipient or a stem cell or donor lymphocyte infusion donor (not recorded which). It is not recorded whose cells these are; they may come from a transplant donor.

In its sample, this clonotype was seen a few times. The chain couples TRBV12-3 or TRBV12-4 to TRBJ2-7; 9 bases align to TRBD2. With 4 bases clipped from V and 3 bases from J, the junction kept 7 bases outside the gene matches. CDR3 length equals 15 residues. The CDR3 bases are TGTGCCAGCAGTTCAGCTGGTAGCGGGGGCTACGAGCAGTACTTC. Translation gives CASSSAGSGGYEQYF.

V and J are TRBV3-1 and TRBJ1-3; D may be TRBD1 (6 bases). The CDR3 is made up of 15 amino acids. Per germline, CDR1 LGHDT and CDR2 YNNKEL (reference sequence). V was clipped by 5 bases and J by 0 bases, with 11 bases between them. The CDR3 here is CASSYGTSSGNTIYF. CDR3 DNA sequence: TGTGCCAGCAGCTACGGGACAAGCTCTGGAAACACCATATATTTT. The full variable domain, rest sourced from reference TRBV3-1 and TRBJ1-3, is DTAVSQTPKYLVTQMGNDKSIKCEQNLGHDTMYWYKQDSKKFLKIMFSYNNKELIINETVPNRFSPKSPDKAHLNLHINSLELGDSAVYFCASSYGTSSGNTIYFGEGSWLTVV.

V gene TRBV20-1 combines with J gene TRBJ1-2; a weak D match, TRBD1 (5 bases). The CDR3 consists of 14 residues. Germline V CDR1 and CDR2: DFQATT, SNEGSKA (reference sequence). V lost 7 bases and J 8 bases, leaving 23 bases between the germline ends. CDR3 bases: TGCAGTGGGGGGATCGGCTCCTACTGGGAAGGCTACACCTTC. Protein: CSGGIGSYWEGYTF.

The chain is built from TRBV5-1 and TRBJ2-3; D uncertain. Trimming took off 0 bases at V and 12 bases at J, with 20 bases between the two ends. This CDR3 is 15 amino acids long. From germline, CDR1 is SGHRS and CDR2 YFSETQ. CDR3 coding DNA: TGCGCCAGCAGCTTGGGGATGGCCCGCTTATCATATCAGTATTTT. Translating gives CASSLGMARLSYQYF.

This clonotype has more than one count but fewer than ten. This chain joins TRBV25-1 and TRBJ1-4; TRBD1 aligns across 10 bases. V lost 4 bases, J lost 8 bases, and 7 bases stayed unmatched. Germline V lookup: CDR1 MGHDK, CDR2 SYGVNS. This CDR3 spans 15 amino acids. The DNA of the CDR3 is TGTGCCAGCAGTGCAAATCCGGGACAGGGGGAAAAACTGTTTTTT. This encodes CASSANPGQGEKLFF.

V is TRBV7-9 and J is TRBJ1-2; D gene unclear. The CDR3 is 13 amino acids. Germline V gives CDR1 SEHNR, CDR2 FQNEAQ (reference sequence). The V end lost 1 base, the J end lost 4 bases, and 7 bases lay between the germline ends. For the CDR3, the DNA is TGTGCCAGCAGCTTAGTCAGTGGCTATGGCTACACCTTC. This gives the protein CASSLVSGYGYTF. Full variable domain (remainder filled in from reference TRBV7-9 and TRBJ1-2): DTGVSQNPRHKITKRGQNVTFRCDPISEHNRLYWYRQTLGQGPEFLTYFQNEAQLEKSRLLSDRFSAERPKGSFSTLEIQRTEQGDSAMYLCASSLVSGYGYTFGSGTRLTVV.

This clonotype was counted a few times. This chain joins TRBV6-6 and TRBJ1-1; D ambiguous. Trimming pared 6 bases from V and 5 bases from J, leaving 19 bases between. The CDR3 is 15 residues long. Germline V gene data show CDR1 as MNHNY and CDR2 as SVGAGI (reference sequence). CDR3 nucleotide sequence: TGTGCCAGCAGCCCTGGCCCAGGTTGGGATACTGAAGCTTTCTTT. Translation gives CASSPGPGWDTEAFF.

This clonotype came up a few times. The CDR3 reads CASSFFGQERFYQETQYF. The CDR3 nucleotides read TGCGCCAGCAGCTTCTTCGGACAGGAAAGATTTTATCAAGAGACCCAGTACTTC. The rearrangement uses TRBV5-1 and TRBJ2-5; 7 positions agree with TRBD1. J lost 2 bases, V lost 2 bases, and 15 bases had no gene match. This CDR3 spans 18 amino acids. CDR1 and CDR2 from the germline V gene are SGHRS and YFSETQ.

The chain carries TRBV20-1 and TRBJ2-2; TRBD2 aligns across 15 bases. J was trimmed by 0 bases and V by 3 bases; bases with no gene match: 2. CDR3 length: 17 amino acids. The germline V gene has CDR1 DFQATT and CDR2 SNEGSKA (reference sequence). The CDR3 loop reads CSASGLAGGPNTGELFF. The CDR3 DNA reads TGCAGTGCTAGTGGACTAGCGGGGGGGCCGAACACCGGGGAGCTGTTTTTT.

There are a few counts of this clonotype. The chain links TRBV28 to TRBJ1-5; D is uncertain. Trimming stripped 2 bases from V and 2 bases from J, with 13 bases between. This CDR3 contains 16 residues. CDR1 MDHEN and CDR2 SYDVKM come from the germline V gene. DNA of the CDR3: TGTGCCAGCAGTTTAGGGTCCTGGACTGGCAATCAGCCCCAGCATTTT. It codes for CASSLGSWTGNQPQHF.

This rearrangement joins TRBV2 to TRBJ1-4; tentative D call: TRBD1 (5 bases). Trimming took 6 bases from V and 1 from J, leaving 15 bases between them. The CDR3 contains 16 residues. Germline-derived CDR1 and CDR2 are SNHLY and FYNNEI. CDR3 bases: TGTGCCAGCAGACTCCAACGGGGCCTAACTAATGAAAAACTGTTTTTT. It translates to CASRLQRGLTNEKLFF.

V is TRBV2 and J is TRBJ1-6, with D unclear. Trimming pared 5 bases from V and 8 bases from J, leaving 13 bases between. The germline V gene has CDR1 SNHLY and CDR2 FYNNEI. The CDR3 spans 14 residues. The DNA of the CDR3 is TGTGCCAGCAGTAAAGAGACCATTCATTCACCCCTCCACTTT. Amino acid sequence: CASSKETIHSPLHF.

The chain combines TRBV5-1 with TRBJ2-3, with 9 nucleotides matching TRBD2. Germline CDR1 reads SGHRS; CDR2 reads YFSETQ. CDR3 size: 14 residues. V lost 6 bases to trimming and J lost 4 bases; unmatched junction nucleotides: 6. The CDR3 coding sequence is TGCGCCAGCAATAGCGGGGGAATCGCAGATACGCAGTATTTT. Amino acids: CASNSGGIADTQYF.

This chain uses TRBV19 with TRBJ2-2, with D perhaps TRBD1 (6 bases). Germline V gene data show CDR1 as LNHDA and CDR2 as SQIVND (reference sequence). The length of the CDR3 is 13 residues. The germline V and J ends were trimmed by 3 bases and 7 bases, with 9 bases remaining between them. The CDR3 loop is CASSITGRGELFF. The CDR3 region has the DNA TGTGCCAGTAGTATTACAGGGCGCGGGGAGCTGTTTTTT.

V is TRBV20-1 and J is TRBJ1-6; no definite D call. The CDR3 totals 17 residues. The germline V gene has CDR1 DFQATT and CDR2 SNEGSKA (reference sequence). The V end was cut by 6 bases, the J end by 0 bases, with 18 bases between. The CDR3 spells CSATRGGPSSYNSPLHF. The CDR3 nucleotides read TGCAGTGCCACCCGTGGCGGGCCGAGCTCCTATAATTCACCCCTCCACTTT.

The chain is built from TRBV7-2 and TRBJ1-2; 7 nucleotides match TRBD1. The V gene's germline CDR1 is SGHTA and CDR2 FQGNSA. V trimming: 1 base; J trimming: 3 bases; junction bases outside the gene matches: 5. The CDR3 is 15 residues long. The CDR3 DNA sequence: TGTGCCAGCAGCTTAGTATCAGGGGGGGACTATGGCTACACCTTC. Its protein product is CASSLVSGGDYGYTF.

The chain employs TRBV7-9 and TRBJ2-7; D is undetermined. The CDR3 is 13 residues long. The V and J ends lost 5 bases and 3 bases respectively, with 11 bases between them. Germline V gene data show CDR1 as SEHNR and CDR2 as FQNEAQ (reference sequence). The CDR3 DNA reads TGTGCCAGCAGCCTCGACTTCTACTACGAGCAGTACTTC. Amino acids: CASSLDFYYEQYF. The full variable domain, completed using reference TRBV7-9 and TRBJ2-7, is DTGVSQNPRHKITKRGQNVTFRCDPISEHNRLYWYRQTLGQGPEFLTYFQNEAQLEKSRLLSDRFSAERPKGSFSTLEIQRTEQGDSAMYLCASSLDFYYEQYFGPGTRLTVT.

V gene TRBV28 combines with J gene TRBJ1-5; 8 bases fit TRBD1. J was trimmed by 4 bases and V by 5 bases; bases with no gene match: 7. This CDR3 has 15 amino acids. Germline values: CDR1 MDHEN, CDR2 SYDVKM. The CDR3 loop reads CASSPHDRGNQPQHF. In DNA, the CDR3 is TGTGCCAGCAGTCCCCATGACAGGGGTAATCAGCCCCAGCATTTT.

The chain recombines TRBV6-2 or TRBV6-3 with TRBJ1-2; tentatively, D is TRBD1 (5 bases). The CDR3 length is 14 residues. Germline V gene lookup returns CDR1 MNHEY and CDR2 SVGEGT. Trimming took 4 bases from V and 5 from J, leaving 14 bases between them. CDR3 region: CASSSQDGRYGYTF. In DNA form, the CDR3 reads TGTGCCAGCAGTTCACAGGACGGAAGATATGGCTACACCTTC.

This clonotype was seen a handful of times. This sequence joins TRBV20-1 and TRBJ1-2, with D possibly being TRBD1 (5 bases). Germline V gene sequence: CDR1 DFQATT, CDR2 SNEGSKA (reference sequence). This CDR3 comprises 14 residues. V shed 1 base and J shed 6 bases, with 15 bases lying between them. For the CDR3, the DNA is TGCAGTGCTAGAGTGAGGGGAGGGGTGAATGGCTACACCTTC. Protein product: CSARVRGGVNGYTF.